This TCR beta chain stems from a study of Graves' ophthalmopathy and Graves' hyperthyroidism. Study results and limitations: For separating ophthalmopathy from stable hyperthyroidism, a 13-signature model gave 85% to 90% sensitivity and roughly 83% specificity. Progression of ophthalmopathy was predicted by the model with less than 71% sensitivity and under 85% specificity.

RNA transcripts were the template, and TCR beta CDR3 regions were amplified from them. HTBI primers served in a first-round RT-PCR, which a second-round multiplex PCR followed. MiXCR was run by TCRdb on the multiplex PCR reads, yielding one entry per CDR3 protein. The top ten hold roughly 45% of the sample, which has some 750,000 distinct CDR3 sequences, around 40% seen once. This CDR3 has 16 amino acids. Germline V CDR1 and CDR2: SGHRS, YFSETQ. Trimming took 0 bases from V and 0 from J, leaving 10 bases between them. This clonotype has more than one count but fewer than ten. Its antigen is currently unknown.

The sample comprised peripheral blood. The rearrangement uses TRBV5-1 and TRBJ1-3, with D tentatively TRBD1 (6 bases). This TCR was sampled from an adult man with Graves' ophthalmopathy. The CDR3 DNA reads as TGCGCCAGCAGCTTGGCGGGACAAGACTCTGGAAACACCATATATTTT. The encoded protein is CASSLAGQDSGNTIYF.